Given below is one T cell receptor (beta chain) in context. As yet, its antigen is unknown. Profiled with immunoSEQ multiplex PCR; TCRdb holds only in-frame clones, not every one. The table shows 120,000 or so clones, with roughly 95% occurring only once. Germline CDR1 and CDR2: SGDLS and YYNGEE. J gave up 7 bases and V 3 bases, and 4 bases lay outside the gene matches. The CDR3 has 13 residues. The donors were in the approximately 120-subject validation cohort, distinct from the roughly 600-subject first cohort. This record comes from a study of cytomegalovirus exposure and HLA in healthy donors. Overall study: The same platform as the roughly 630 first-cohort repertoires was used for the 110 or so validation repertoires, a later analysis reported. Study outcomes and limitations: Reported results showed that the classifier diagnosed cytomegalovirus status with high specificity and sensitivity. CMV antigen specificity of a few CMV-associated chains was confirmed in vitro.

The sample taken for sequencing was PBMCs. The chain employs TRBV9 and TRBJ1-2; 9 bases match TRBD1. The TCR originated in a young man in good health and CMV-seronegative. The CDR3 protein is CASSEGQGAGYTF. The CDR3 nucleotides read TGTGCCAGCAGCGAGGGACAGGGAGCTGGCTACACCTTC.